These 7 T cell receptor beta chains were sequenced from one sample in a study of cytomegalovirus exposure and HLA in healthy donors. Primers: 60 Vbeta forward and 13 Jbeta reverse. The assay was immunoSEQ multiplex PCR, and TCRdb's table has in-frame clones only and misses some. The repertoire holds around 210,000 clones, with around four fifths as singletons. Source material: PBMCs. The receptors stem from a woman aged 40 to 50 in good health and CMV-seronegative.

The chain recombines TRBV6-5 with TRBJ2-7; 7 bases are shared with TRBD2. The germline V gene encodes CDR1 MNHEY and CDR2 SVGAGI. V shed 0 bases, J shed 0 bases, and the junction held 2 bases outside the gene matches. The length of the CDR3 is 15 residues. The chain's CDR3 is CASSYSGGSSYEQYF. The CDR3 coding sequence is TGTGCCAGCAGTTACTCTGGCGGGAGCTCCTACGAGCAGTACTTC.

The rearrangement uses TRBV9 and TRBJ2-3, with D unresolved. Germline V gene lookup returns CDR1 SGDLS and CDR2 YYNGEE. The CDR3 covers 14 residues. Deletions cut 1 base from V and 0 bases from J, with 6 bases between. The CDR3: CASSVSASTDTQYF. For the CDR3, the DNA is TGTGCCAGCAGCGTAAGCGCAAGCACAGATACGCAGTATTTT.

The genes are TRBV28 and TRBJ2-3; TRBD2 is a possible D gene (5 bases). The CDR3 extends over 16 amino acids. Between the trimmed V and J ends, which lost 6 bases and 3 bases, there was a span of 19 bases. Germline V gene lookup returns CDR1 MDHEN and CDR2 SYDVKM. The CDR3: CASSSQLGAKTDTQYF. The CDR3 DNA reads TGTGCCAGCAGCTCCCAATTGGGAGCTAAAACAGATACGCAGTATTTT. Together with reference TRBV28 and TRBJ2-3, the CDR3 gives the full variable domain: DVKVTQSSRYLVKRTGEKVFLECVQDMDHENMFWYRQDPGLGLRLIYFSYDVKMKEKGDIPEGYSVSREKKERFSLILESASTNQTSMYLCASSSQLGAKTDTQYFGPGTRLTVL.

The V call is TRBV19, the J call TRBJ1-2, with D maybe TRBD1 (5 bases). The germline V gene has CDR1 LNHDA and CDR2 SQIVND (reference sequence). The CDR3 contains 14 residues. V was shortened by 7 bases and J by 3 bases, with 15 bases between the two germline ends. CDR3: CASTETGHYYGYTF. In DNA form, the CDR3 reads TGTGCCAGTACCGAAACCGGACACTACTATGGCTACACCTTC.

The chain employs TRBV5-1 and TRBJ1-2; 7 bases are a match to TRBD1. This CDR3 has 15 amino acids. With V trimmed by 3 bases and J by 1 base, 6 bases remained unmatched. CDR1 SGHRS and CDR2 YFSETQ come from the germline V gene. The chain's CDR3 is CASSSRTGINYGYTF. For the CDR3, the DNA is TGCGCCAGCAGCTCAAGGACAGGAATTAACTATGGCTACACCTTC.

J is TRBJ2-3 and V is TRBV30, with D tentatively TRBD2 (6 bases). The CDR3 consists of 14 residues. In germline, CDR1 is GTSNPN, CDR2 SVGIG (reference sequence). Trimming took 0 bases from V and 6 from J, leaving 13 bases between them. In nucleotides, the CDR3 is TGTGCCTGGAGTGTAAAGGCGGCGGGGGATACGCAGTATTTT. Amino acids: CAWSVKAAGDTQYF.

The genes are TRBV7-3 and TRBJ2-3, with 9 nucleotides matching TRBD2. This CDR3 spans 15 amino acids. Looked up from germline, CDR1 is SGHTA and CDR2 is FQGTGA. The trim removed 5 bases at V and 4 bases at J, leaving 7 bases unmatched. The CDR3 sequence is CASSGGTSLPDTQYF. In DNA form, the CDR3 reads TGTGCCAGCAGCGGGGGGACTAGCCTCCCAGATACGCAGTATTTT.